This passage covers 7 T cell receptor beta chains from one sample sequenced in a study of CD8 T cells in ankylosing spondylitis. Notes on the study in general: A motif of 8 or 9 highly homologous TCR beta variants was seen as apparently characteristic of ankylosing spondylitis blood.

These receptors are not linked to any known antigen. From the 5' RACE reads, TCRdb called clonotypes with MiXCR, one entry per CDR3 protein. The data hold over 400,000 distinct CDR3 sequences, with roughly 26% observed a single time. Specimen: blood, either unsorted or a sorted T cell fraction (not recorded which). Every receptor here comes from a male donor with ankylosing spondylitis.

This clonotype was seen a handful of times. The DNA for the CDR3 is TGTGCCAGTACTAACCCCAGTTTCTTATTCACCGGGGAGCTGTTTTTT. Translating it yields CASTNPSFLFTGELFF. V usage is TRBV19 and J usage is TRBJ2-2; D remains unclear. Germline V gene data show CDR1 as LNHDA and CDR2 as SQIVND (reference sequence). V shed 7 bases and J shed 4 bases, with 19 bases lying between them. There are 16 residues in the CDR3. The whole variable domain, remainder taken from reference TRBV19 and TRBJ2-2, is DGGITQSPKYLFRKEGQNVTLSCEQNLNHDAMYWYRQDPGQGLRLIYYSQIVNDFQKGDIAEGYSVSREKKESFPLTVTSAQKNPTAFYLCASTNPSFLFTGELFFGEGSRLTVL.

The chain is built from TRBV7-9 and TRBJ2-3; D gene uncertain. CDR3 length: 15 residues. Germline values: CDR1 SEHNR, CDR2 FQNEAQ (reference sequence). V lost 5 bases and J 2 bases, leaving 14 bases between the germline ends. The CDR3 sequence is CASSAGRENTDTQYF. CDR3 nucleotide sequence: TGTGCCAGCAGCGCTGGACGAGAGAACACAGATACGCAGTATTTT.

This clonotype showed up just a few times. The CDR3 DNA is TGTGCCAGCAGCCAATTGGGGGCCAACACCGGGGAGCTGTTTTTT. It codes for CASSQLGANTGELFF. The chain carries TRBV16 and TRBJ2-2; maybe TRBD1 (6 bases). With 1 base removed from V and 2 bases from J, the gap between germline ends came to 8 bases. The CDR3 length is 15 residues. CDR1 is KGHSY, CDR2 FQNENV, per germline.

The chain combines TRBV7-9 with TRBJ1-4; D unclear. V was shortened by 2 bases and J by 7 bases, with 11 bases between the two germline ends. The CDR3 runs 14 residues. The germline V gene has CDR1 SEHNR and CDR2 FQNEAQ (reference sequence). The CDR3 protein is CASSLKGPGEKLFF. DNA of the CDR3: TGTGCCAGCAGCTTAAAAGGGCCGGGTGAAAAACTGTTTTTT.

The chain combines TRBV27 with TRBJ2-5; D remains unclear. The CDR3 runs to 15 residues. Germline CDR1 and CDR2: MNHEY and SMNVEV (reference sequence). The V end was cut by 1 base, the J end by 1 base, with 10 bases between. In DNA form, the CDR3 reads TGTGCCAGCAGTTTATTGGGCGGATCCCAAGAGACCCAGTACTTC. Its translation: CASSLLGGSQETQYF.

J is TRBJ2-1 and V is TRBV5-5; 7 bases align to TRBD2. The CDR3 contains 16 residues. Germline CDR1 SGHKS, CDR2 YYEKEE (reference sequence). V dropped 0 bases and J dropped 1; count of bases not matched to a gene: 4. The CDR3 is CASSLEGTTSYNEQFF. The CDR3 bases are TGTGCCAGCAGCTTGGAAGGGACTACTTCCTACAATGAGCAGTTCTTC.

V and J are TRBV12-3 or TRBV12-4 and TRBJ1-1, with unresolved D. The germline V and J ends were trimmed by 7 bases and 8 bases, with 14 bases remaining between them. The CDR3 sequence is 12 residues long. The CDR3 DNA follows: TGTGCCAGCACGTGGCCGTTCGGGGAAGCTTTCTTT. It encodes CASTWPFGEAFF.